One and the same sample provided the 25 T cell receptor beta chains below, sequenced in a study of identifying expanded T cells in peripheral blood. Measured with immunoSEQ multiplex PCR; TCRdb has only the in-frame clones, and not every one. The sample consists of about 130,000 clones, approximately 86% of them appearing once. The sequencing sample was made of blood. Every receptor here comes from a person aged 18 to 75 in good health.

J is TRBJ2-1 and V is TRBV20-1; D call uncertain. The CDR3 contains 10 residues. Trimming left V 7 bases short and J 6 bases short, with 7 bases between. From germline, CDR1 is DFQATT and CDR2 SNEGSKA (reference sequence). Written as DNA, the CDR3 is TGCAGTGGTGGCCGCAATGAGCAGTTCTTC. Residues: CSGGRNEQFF.

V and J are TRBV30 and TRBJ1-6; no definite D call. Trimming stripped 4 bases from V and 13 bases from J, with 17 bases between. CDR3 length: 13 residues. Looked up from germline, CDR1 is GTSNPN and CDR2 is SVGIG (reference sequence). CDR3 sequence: CAWKIPAGSPLHF. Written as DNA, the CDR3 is TGTGCCTGGAAGATTCCTGCTGGCAGTCCCCTCCACTTT.

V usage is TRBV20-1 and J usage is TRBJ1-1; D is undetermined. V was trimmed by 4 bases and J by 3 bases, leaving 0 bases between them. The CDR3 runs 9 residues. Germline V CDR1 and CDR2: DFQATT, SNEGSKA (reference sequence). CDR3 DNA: TGCAGTGCTAACACTGAAGCTTTCTTT. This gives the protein CSANTEAFF.

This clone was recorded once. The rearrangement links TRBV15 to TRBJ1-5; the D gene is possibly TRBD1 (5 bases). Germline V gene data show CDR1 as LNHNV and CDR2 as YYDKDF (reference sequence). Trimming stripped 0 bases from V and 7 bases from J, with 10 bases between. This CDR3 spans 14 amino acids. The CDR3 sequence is CATSRERGGQPQHF. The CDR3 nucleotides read TGTGCCACCAGCAGAGAAAGGGGAGGGCAGCCCCAGCATTTT. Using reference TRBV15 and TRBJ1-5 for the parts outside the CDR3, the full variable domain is DAMVIQNPRYQVTQFGKPVTLSCSQTLNHNVMYWYQQKSSQAPKLLFHYYDKDFNNEADTPDNFQSRRPNTSFCFLDIRSPGLGDTAMYLCATSRERGGQPQHFGDGTRLSIL.

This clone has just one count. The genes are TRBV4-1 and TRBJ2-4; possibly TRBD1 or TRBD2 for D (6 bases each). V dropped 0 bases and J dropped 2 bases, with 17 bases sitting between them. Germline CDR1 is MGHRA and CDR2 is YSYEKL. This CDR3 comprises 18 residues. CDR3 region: CASSQDWRGAQTKNIQYF. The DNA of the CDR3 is TGCGCCAGCAGCCAAGATTGGAGGGGGGCGCAAACCAAAAACATTCAGTACTTC.

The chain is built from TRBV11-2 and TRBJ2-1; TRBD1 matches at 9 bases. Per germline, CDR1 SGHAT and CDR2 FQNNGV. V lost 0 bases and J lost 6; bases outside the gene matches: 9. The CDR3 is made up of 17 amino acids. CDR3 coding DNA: TGTGCCAGCAGCTTAGATATGGACAGGGGCTTGTCCAATGAGCAGTTCTTC. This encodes CASSLDMDRGLSNEQFF.

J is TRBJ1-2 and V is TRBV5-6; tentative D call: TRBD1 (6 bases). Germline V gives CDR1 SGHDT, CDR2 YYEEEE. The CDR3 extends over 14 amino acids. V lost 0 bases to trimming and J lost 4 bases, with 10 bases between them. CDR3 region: CASSLDGRGYGYTF. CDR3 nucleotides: TGTGCCAGCAGCTTGGATGGCAGGGGCTATGGCTACACCTTC.

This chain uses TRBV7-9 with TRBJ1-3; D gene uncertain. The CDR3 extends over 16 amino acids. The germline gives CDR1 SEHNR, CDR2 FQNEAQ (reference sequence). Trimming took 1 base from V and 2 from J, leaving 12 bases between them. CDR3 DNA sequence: TGTGCCAGCAGCTTAGATGCAGGCGGTACTGGAAACACCATATATTTT. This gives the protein CASSLDAGGTGNTIYF.

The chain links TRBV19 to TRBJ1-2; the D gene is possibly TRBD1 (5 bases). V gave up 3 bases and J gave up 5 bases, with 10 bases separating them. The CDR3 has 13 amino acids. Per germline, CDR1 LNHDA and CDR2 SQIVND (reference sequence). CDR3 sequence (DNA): TGTGCCAGTAGTATCTCCAGGGCGTATGGCTACACCTTC. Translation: CASSISRAYGYTF.

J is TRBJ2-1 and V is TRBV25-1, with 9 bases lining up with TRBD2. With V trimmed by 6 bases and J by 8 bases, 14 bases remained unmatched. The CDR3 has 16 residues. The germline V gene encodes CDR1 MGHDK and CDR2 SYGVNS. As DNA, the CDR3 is TGTGCCAGCAGGGAAGCGGGACTAGCTTTAGTCGATGAGCAGTTCTTC. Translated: CASREAGLALVDEQFF.

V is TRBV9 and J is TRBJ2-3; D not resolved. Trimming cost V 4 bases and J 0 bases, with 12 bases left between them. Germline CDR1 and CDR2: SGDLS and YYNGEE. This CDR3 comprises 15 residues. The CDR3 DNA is TGTGCCAGCAGCTACGGACGGATAAGCACAGATACGCAGTATTTT. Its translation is CASSYGRISTDTQYF.

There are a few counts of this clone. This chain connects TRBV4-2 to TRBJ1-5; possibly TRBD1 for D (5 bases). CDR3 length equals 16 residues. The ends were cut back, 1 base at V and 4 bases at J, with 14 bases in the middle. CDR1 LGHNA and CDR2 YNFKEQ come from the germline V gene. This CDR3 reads CASSQGQRGNNQPQHF. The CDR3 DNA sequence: TGTGCCAGCAGCCAAGGTCAGAGGGGTAATAATCAGCCCCAGCATTTT.

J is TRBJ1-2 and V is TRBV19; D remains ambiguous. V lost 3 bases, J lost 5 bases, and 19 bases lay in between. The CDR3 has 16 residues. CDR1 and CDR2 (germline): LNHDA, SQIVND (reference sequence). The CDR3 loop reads CASSIFPGEAKYGYTF. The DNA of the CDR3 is TGTGCCAGTAGTATTTTCCCAGGCGAGGCAAAGTATGGCTACACCTTC.

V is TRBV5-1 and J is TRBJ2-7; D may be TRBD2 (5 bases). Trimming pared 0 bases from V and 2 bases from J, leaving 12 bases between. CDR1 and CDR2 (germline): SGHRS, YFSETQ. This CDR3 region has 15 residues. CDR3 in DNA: TGCGCCAGCAGCTTGGCCGCGGGTCCCCCCTACGAGCAGTACTTC. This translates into CASSLAAGPPYEQYF.

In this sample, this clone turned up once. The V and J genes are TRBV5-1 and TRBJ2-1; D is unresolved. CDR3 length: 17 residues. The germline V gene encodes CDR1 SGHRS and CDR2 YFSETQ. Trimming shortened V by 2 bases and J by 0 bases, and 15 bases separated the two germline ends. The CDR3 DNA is TGCGCCAGCAGCTTAAGCCCCCTATCGAGCTCCTACAATGAGCAGTTCTTC. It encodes CASSLSPLSSSYNEQFF.

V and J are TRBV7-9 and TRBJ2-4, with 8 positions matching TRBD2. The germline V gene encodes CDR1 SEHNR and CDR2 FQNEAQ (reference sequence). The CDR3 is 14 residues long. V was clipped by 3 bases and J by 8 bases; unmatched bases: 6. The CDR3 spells CASSFGGALDIQYF. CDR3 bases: TGTGCCAGCAGCTTCGGGGGGGCGTTAGACATTCAGTACTTC.

The chain's CDR3 is CASSLGAGRMETQYF. As DNA, the CDR3 is TGTGCCAGCAGTTTAGGGGCAGGCCGCATGGAGACCCAGTACTTC. V usage is TRBV27 and J usage is TRBJ2-5; D may be TRBD1 (5 bases). V dropped 2 bases and J dropped 5 bases, with 15 bases sitting between them. Germline lookup yields CDR1 MNHEY and CDR2 SMNVEV (reference sequence). This CDR3 comprises 15 residues.

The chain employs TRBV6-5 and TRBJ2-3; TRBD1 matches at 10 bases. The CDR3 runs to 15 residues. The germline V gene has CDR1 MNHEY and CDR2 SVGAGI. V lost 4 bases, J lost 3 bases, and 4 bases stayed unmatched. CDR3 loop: CASSLGQGETDTQYF. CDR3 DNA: TGTGCCAGCAGTTTAGGACAGGGGGAGACAGATACGCAGTATTTT.

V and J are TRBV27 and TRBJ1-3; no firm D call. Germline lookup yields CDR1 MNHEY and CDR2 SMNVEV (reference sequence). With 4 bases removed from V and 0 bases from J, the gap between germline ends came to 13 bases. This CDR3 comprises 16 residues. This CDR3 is CASSSRPGSSGNTIYF. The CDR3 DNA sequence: TGTGCCAGCAGTTCCCGCCCAGGAAGCTCTGGAAACACCATATATTTT.

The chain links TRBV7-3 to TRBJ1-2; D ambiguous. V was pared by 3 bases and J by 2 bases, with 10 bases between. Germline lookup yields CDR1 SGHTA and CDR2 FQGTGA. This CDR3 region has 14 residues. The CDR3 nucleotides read TGTGCCAGCAGCTTGGACGTCGTCAACTATGGCTACACCTTC. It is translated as CASSLDVVNYGYTF.

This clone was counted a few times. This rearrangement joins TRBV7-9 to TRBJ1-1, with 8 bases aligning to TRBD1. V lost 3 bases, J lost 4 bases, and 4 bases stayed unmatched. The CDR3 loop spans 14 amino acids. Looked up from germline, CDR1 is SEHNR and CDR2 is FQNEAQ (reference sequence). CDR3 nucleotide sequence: TGTGCCAGCAGCTTTCAGGGGGCGGCCACTGAAGCTTTCTTT. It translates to CASSFQGAATEAFF.

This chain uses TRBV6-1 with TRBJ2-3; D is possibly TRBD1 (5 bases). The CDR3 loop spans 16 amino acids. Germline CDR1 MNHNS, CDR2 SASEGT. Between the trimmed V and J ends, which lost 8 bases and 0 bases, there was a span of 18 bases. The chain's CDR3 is CASGGWGSSSTDTQYF. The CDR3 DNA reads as TGTGCCAGCGGTGGTTGGGGCAGCTCGAGCACAGATACGCAGTATTTT.

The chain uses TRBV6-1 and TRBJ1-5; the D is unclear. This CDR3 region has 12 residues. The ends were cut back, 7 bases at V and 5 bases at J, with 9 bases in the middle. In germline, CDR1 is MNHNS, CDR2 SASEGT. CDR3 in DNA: TGTGCCAGCACCCGGGGAGATCAGCCCCAGCATTTT. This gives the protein CASTRGDQPQHF.

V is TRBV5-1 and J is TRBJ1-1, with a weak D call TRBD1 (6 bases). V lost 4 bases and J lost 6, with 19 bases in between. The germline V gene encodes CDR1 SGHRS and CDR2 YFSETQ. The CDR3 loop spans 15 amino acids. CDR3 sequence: CASSLSGTRGAEAFF. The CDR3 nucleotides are TGCGCCAGCAGCCTCAGCGGGACACGGGGCGCTGAAGCTTTCTTT.

CDR3 protein: CASSYSLGQLQETQYF. In nucleotides, the CDR3 is TGTGCCAGCAGTTACTCATTAGGGCAGCTCCAAGAGACCCAGTACTTC. The chain employs TRBV6-6 and TRBJ2-5; no reliable D call. The CDR3 is made up of 16 amino acids. Trimming removed 0 bases at V and 1 base at J, with 12 bases between. Germline CDR1 is MNHNY and CDR2 is SVGAGI (reference sequence).